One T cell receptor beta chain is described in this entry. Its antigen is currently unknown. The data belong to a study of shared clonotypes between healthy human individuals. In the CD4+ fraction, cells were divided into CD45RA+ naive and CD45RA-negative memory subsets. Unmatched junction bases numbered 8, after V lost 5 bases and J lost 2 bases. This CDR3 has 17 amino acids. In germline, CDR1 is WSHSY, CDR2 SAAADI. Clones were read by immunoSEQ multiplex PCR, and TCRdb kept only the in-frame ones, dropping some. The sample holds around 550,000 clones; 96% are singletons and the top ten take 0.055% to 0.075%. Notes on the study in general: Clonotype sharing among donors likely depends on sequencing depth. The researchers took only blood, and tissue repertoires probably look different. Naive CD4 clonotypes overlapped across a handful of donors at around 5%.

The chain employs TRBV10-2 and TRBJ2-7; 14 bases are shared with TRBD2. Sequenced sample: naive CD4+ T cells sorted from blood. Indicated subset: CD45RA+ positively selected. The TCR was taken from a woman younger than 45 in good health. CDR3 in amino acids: CASSPGTSGRGAYEQYF. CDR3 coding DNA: TGCGCCAGCAGTCCCGGGACTAGCGGGAGAGGCGCCTACGAGCAGTACTTC.